This TCR beta chain was captured in a study of T cell repertoires in cytomegalovirus infection. Turning to the study itself: Recently described HLA-C-restricted plus well-studied HLA-B-restricted CMV epitopes were used. Based on public TCR beta signatures, there were indications of CMV infection and of a matching HLA type. Study results and caveats: Cumulative frequency of public TCR beta families picked out carriers of CMV plus the relevant HLA. The response measured ex vivo was dominated by TCR beta clonotypes (HLA-C-restricted and CMV-specific).

One entry per CDR3 protein, called by TCRdb with MiXCR from the reads. The table records approximately 600,000 distinct CDR3 sequences, over 35% of them present only once. This clonotype was recorded a few times. Its antigen is unidentified. This sample comprised cultured PBMCs, obtained from culture after CMV antigen stimulation. The receptor's source is a human donor in good health (CMV status not recorded). Some clones in this sample may be carry-over from other donors' samples.

This chain's CDR3 is CASLPSLSTDTQYF. In DNA, the CDR3 is TGTGCCAGCCTTCCGAGCTTAAGCACAGATACGCAGTATTTT. The chain joins TRBV25-1 to TRBJ2-3; D remains unclear. Germline values: CDR1 MGHDK, CDR2 SYGVNS. The CDR3 covers 14 residues. V shed 8 bases and J shed 0 bases, with 12 bases lying between them. The full variable domain, in which reference TRBV25-1 and TRBJ2-3 provide the parts outside the CDR3, is EADIYQTPRYLVIGTGKKITLECSQTMGHDKMYWYQQDPGMELHLIHYSYGVNSTEKGDLSSESTVSRIRTEHFPLTLESARPSHTSQYLCASLPSLSTDTQYFGPGTRLTVL.